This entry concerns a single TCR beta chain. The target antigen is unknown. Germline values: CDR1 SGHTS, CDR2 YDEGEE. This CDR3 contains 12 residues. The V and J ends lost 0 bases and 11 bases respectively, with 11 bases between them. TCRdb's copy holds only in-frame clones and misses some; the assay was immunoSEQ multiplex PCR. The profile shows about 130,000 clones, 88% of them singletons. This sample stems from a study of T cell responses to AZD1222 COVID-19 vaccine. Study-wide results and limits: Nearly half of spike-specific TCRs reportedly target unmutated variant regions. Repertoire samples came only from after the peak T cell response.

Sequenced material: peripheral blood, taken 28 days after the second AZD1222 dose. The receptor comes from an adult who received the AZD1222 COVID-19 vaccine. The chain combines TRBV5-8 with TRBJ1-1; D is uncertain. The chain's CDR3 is CASSLGREWAFF. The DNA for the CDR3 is TGTGCCAGCAGCTTGGGGAGGGAATGGGCTTTCTTT.